The T cell receptor beta chain described here comes from a study of blood T cell repertoires in COVID-19. Study-level background: Sites in the United States, Italy and Spain provided acute and convalescent COVID-19 samples. Sample material is recorded as cDNA or gDNA derived from T cells, B-cell-depleted T cells, or PBMCs.

The CDR3 is 12 residues long. The V gene lost 11 bases and the J gene lost 4 bases, with 11 bases spanning the gap. Germline assignment: CDR1 MDHEN and CDR2 SYDVKM. In the original analysis: Amplification from reference gene primers served as the basis for estimated nucleated cell counts. Sequenced by immunoSEQ multiplex PCR; TCRdb stores in-frame clones only, minus some. That table furnishes V, J and clone size, whereas the DNA furnished D and trimming. The sample lists approximately 110,000 clones; 80% to 90% were seen once. The clonotype was recovered from a human donor in a cohort sampled during active COVID-19. Sequencing input: peripheral blood. V gene TRBV28 combines with J gene TRBJ2-2; unclear D gene. The CDR3 DNA sequence: TGTGCCTCCCCCAGTACCACCGGGGAGCTGTTTTTT. Its protein is CASPSTTGELFF.